Presented here are 27 T cell receptor beta chains from one specimen sequenced in a study of blood T cell repertoires in COVID-19 (TCRdb year 2020). Library preparation was by the immunoSEQ multiplex PCR assay. TCRdb retrieved this table from immuneACCESS and kept in-frame rearrangements only. Not all clones are present; in checked studies, unresolved V genes account for under half, and no reason is known for the remainder. The sample table records fewer than 200,000 clones; approximately 85% of these occur just once. The ten largest clones add up to roughly 8.2% of the sample. Sequencing input: peripheral blood. The receptors originated from a woman in her sixties with acute or convalescent COVID-19.

This clone has more than one count but fewer than ten. The chain has TRBV6-6 and TRBJ1-2, with 8 positions matching TRBD1. J lost 11 bases, V lost 7 bases, and 15 bases had no gene match. The CDR3 totals 14 residues. Germline V gene data show CDR1 as MNHNY and CDR2 as SVGAGI (reference sequence). CDR3 in amino acids: CASTLGQGTFGYTF. The CDR3 bases are TGTGCCAGCACTCTTGGACAGGGCACCTTCGGGTACACCTTC.

This clone was seen only a few times. The chain has TRBV3-1 (or the pseudogene TRBV3-2) and TRBJ2-1; D might be TRBD1 (6 bases). Trimming shortened V by 1 base and J by 7 bases, and 14 bases separated the two germline ends. This CDR3 is built from 15 residues. From germline, CDR1 is LGHDT and CDR2 YNNKEL (reference sequence). CDR3 coding DNA: TGTGCCAGCAGCCAAGGGGTTTTTAGGGGGAATGAGCAGTTCTTC. Translating it yields CASSQGVFRGNEQFF.

This chain connects TRBV14 to TRBJ2-2; D might be TRBD2 (6 bases). Germline CDR1 reads SGHDN; CDR2 reads FVKESK. CDR3 length: 16 amino acids. V lost 1 base and J lost 6, with 15 bases in between. The CDR3 loop reads CASSQVPALAPGELFF. In DNA form, the CDR3 reads TGTGCCAGCAGCCAAGTCCCGGCACTAGCCCCCGGGGAGCTGTTTTTT.

This rearrangement joins TRBV18 to TRBJ2-1; maybe TRBD1 (5 bases). The germline V gene encodes CDR1 KGHSH and CDR2 LQKENI. V shed 1 base and J shed 9 bases, with 13 bases lying between them. This CDR3 spans 14 amino acids. The CDR3 protein is CASSPQPQTGEQFF. CDR3 sequence (DNA): TGTGCCAGCTCACCACAACCCCAAACAGGTGAGCAGTTCTTC.

The chain links TRBV7-8 to TRBJ2-7; D possibly corresponds to TRBD2 (6 bases). Germline CDR1 is SGHVS and CDR2 is FQNEAQ. V lost 4 bases, J lost 2 bases, and 15 bases lay in between. The CDR3 consists of 15 residues. The CDR3: CASSSFVSGTYEQYF. The CDR3 DNA reads as TGTGCCAGCAGCTCGTTCGTTAGCGGAACCTACGAGCAGTACTTC.

This chain links TRBV3-1 (or the pseudogene TRBV3-2) with TRBJ1-5; TRBD1 is a possible D gene (5 bases). Germline V lookup: CDR1 LGHDT, CDR2 YNNKEL (reference sequence). Between the trimmed V and J ends, which lost 3 bases and 0 bases, there was a span of 9 bases. CDR3 size: 15 residues. The CDR3 DNA follows: TGTGCCAGCAGCCAGGGGGGATATAGCAATCAGCCCCAGCATTTT. Its translation is CASSQGGYSNQPQHF.

V and J are TRBV6-5 and TRBJ1-1; 9 bases fit TRBD1. V shed 6 bases, J shed 5 bases, and the junction held 7 bases outside the gene matches. This CDR3 region has 14 residues. In germline, CDR1 is MNHEY, CDR2 SVGAGI. CDR3 in DNA: TGTGCCAGCAGATATGGGACAGGGAGAACTGAAGCTTTCTTT. Its protein is CASRYGTGRTEAFF.

V and J are TRBV6-4 and TRBJ1-3, with D maybe TRBD1 (5 bases). V lost 10 bases and J 0 bases, leaving 13 bases between the germline ends. This CDR3 is 14 amino acids long. From germline, CDR1 is MRHNA and CDR2 SNTAGT. CDR3 bases: TGTGCCACTTCAGGGCCTTCCTCTGGAAACACCATATATTTT. Translating it yields CATSGPSSGNTIYF.

The CDR3 DNA is TGTGCCAGCAGTGAGGACGGGAGGAGGCAAGAGACCCAGTACTTC. Protein sequence: CASSEDGRRQETQYF. The V gene is TRBV2, the J gene TRBJ2-5; 7 positions match TRBD2. Trimming removed 3 bases from V and 2 bases from J; junction bases left unmatched: 6. This CDR3 comprises 15 residues. Germline CDR1 SNHLY, CDR2 FYNNEI.

This chain uses TRBV2 with TRBJ2-5; 8 bases fit TRBD2. J gave up 4 bases and V 7 bases, and 8 bases lay outside the gene matches. This CDR3 is built from 14 residues. Per the germline V gene, CDR1 is SNHLY and CDR2 is FYNNEI. CDR3 region: CASKSSTSGETQYF. CDR3 nucleotides: TGTGCCAGCAAAAGCTCCACTAGCGGAGAGACCCAGTACTTC. Full variable domain (outside the CDR3, taken from reference TRBV2 and TRBJ2-5): EPEVTQTPSHQVTQMGQEVILRCVPISNHLYFYWYRQILGQKVEFLVSFYNNEISEKSEIFDDQFSVERPDGSNFTLKIRSTKLEDSAMYFCASKSSTSGETQYFGPGTRLLVL.

The V call is TRBV4-2, the J call TRBJ2-1, with D hard to call. The CDR3 spans 15 residues. V dropped 0 bases and J dropped 0 bases, with 6 bases sitting between them. Looked up from germline, CDR1 is LGHNA and CDR2 is YNFKEQ. The CDR3 loop reads CASSQDVSSYNEQFF. CDR3 nucleotides: TGTGCCAGCAGCCAAGACGTCAGCTCCTACAATGAGCAGTTCTTC.

The sample holds a few counts of this clone. The chain couples TRBV6-5 to TRBJ1-1; D is possibly TRBD1 (5 bases). V lost 2 bases and J 5 bases, leaving 12 bases between the germline ends. This CDR3 has 14 residues. Germline V gives CDR1 MNHEY, CDR2 SVGAGI. CDR3 loop: CASSYTFRGTEAFF. CDR3 sequence (DNA): TGTGCCAGCAGTTACACTTTCCGGGGGACTGAAGCTTTCTTT.

The chain couples TRBV6-6 to TRBJ1-4; 7 bases agree with TRBD1. Looked up from germline, CDR1 is MNHNY and CDR2 is SVGAGI (reference sequence). Losses at the gene ends were 7 bases for V and 8 bases for J; bases not matched to a gene: 10. The CDR3 runs 14 residues. The CDR3 DNA is TGTGCCAGCACTCGCGAGGGGGCGGGGGAAAAACTGTTTTTT. This encodes CASTREGAGEKLFF.

The chain couples TRBV9 to TRBJ2-1; 10 bases match TRBD2. V shed 7 bases and J 3 bases; nucleotides not matched to a gene: 4. Germline V gene lookup returns CDR1 SGDLS and CDR2 YYNGEE. The CDR3 has 14 amino acids. The CDR3 is CASSTSGVYNEQFF. The CDR3 nucleotides are TGTGCCAGCTCCACTAGCGGGGTCTACAATGAGCAGTTCTTC.

This chain joins TRBV13 and TRBJ1-2; D ambiguous. The germline gives CDR1 PRHDT, CDR2 FYEKMQ (reference sequence). Trimming removed 0 bases at V and 6 bases at J, with 8 bases between. This CDR3 has 13 residues. CDR3 DNA: TGTGCCAGCAGCTTAGGTAGGAGCGATGGCTACACCTTC. It specifies CASSLGRSDGYTF.

This clone was picked up a small number of times. The V gene is TRBV10-2, the J gene TRBJ2-3; 12 bases fit TRBD2. CDR3 length: 17 residues. Germline-derived CDR1 and CDR2 are WSHSY and SAAADI. Trimming took 6 bases from V and 4 from J; bases not matched to a gene: 11. CDR3 in amino acids: CASRSTGLAGGPDTQYF. The CDR3, as DNA: TGCGCCAGCAGGAGCACGGGCCTAGCGGGAGGGCCAGATACGCAGTATTTT.

This rearrangement joins TRBV5-1 to TRBJ2-5; the D is unclear. The V end lost 4 bases, the J end lost 4 bases, and 14 bases lay between the germline ends. The length of the CDR3 is 14 residues. Germline CDR1 and CDR2: SGHRS and YFSETQ. CDR3 loop: CASSPLGTAETQYF. CDR3 bases: TGCGCCAGCAGCCCGCTGGGCACGGCAGAGACCCAGTACTTC.

Note on this clone: This sample includes further DNA sequences coding for the same CDR3. The V and J genes are TRBV27 and TRBJ2-1, with 9 positions matching TRBD1. The J segment lost 1 base and the V segment lost 6 bases, leaving 4 bases of the junction unmatched. The CDR3 is made up of 15 amino acids. Germline V gene data show CDR1 as MNHEY and CDR2 as SMNVEV (reference sequence). The CDR3 DNA reads as TGTGCCAGCAGAGCCGGGACAGGGTCCTACAATGAGCAGTTCTTC. Protein: CASRAGTGSYNEQFF.

The V call is TRBV3-1 (or the pseudogene TRBV3-2), the J call TRBJ2-2, with TRBD2 identical over 10 bases. V was pared by 4 bases and J by 5 bases, with 7 bases of the junction left unmatched. Germline-derived CDR1 and CDR2 are LGHDT and YNNKEL (reference sequence). CDR3 size: 16 residues. The chain's CDR3 is CASSPLGLARTGELFF. In DNA form, the CDR3 reads TGTGCCAGCAGCCCGCTGGGACTAGCGAGAACCGGGGAGCTGTTTTTT.

The rearrangement links TRBV15 to TRBJ1-4, with TRBD1 as a possible D gene (6 bases). CDR1 LNHNV and CDR2 YYDKDF come from the germline V gene (reference sequence). The CDR3 is 15 residues long. The V and J ends lost 0 bases and 7 bases respectively, with 12 bases between them. In DNA, the CDR3 is TGTGCCACCAGCAGAGATAGGGGGAAAACTGAAAAACTGTTTTTT. Its translation: CATSRDRGKTEKLFF.

The chain carries TRBV6-5 and TRBJ2-7, with 7 bases that match TRBD2. CDR1 is MNHEY and CDR2 is SVGAGI in the germline V gene. The CDR3 sequence is 15 residues long. V was clipped by 2 bases and J by 2 bases; unmatched bases: 6. The CDR3 nucleotides read TGTGCCAGCAGTTACCTCGGGGGGTCCCCCTACGAGCAGTACTTC. Its translation: CASSYLGGSPYEQYF.

This clone was recorded a few times. This chain joins TRBV10-2 and TRBJ1-2, with TRBD1 identical over 9 bases. There are 13 residues in the CDR3. With V trimmed by 6 bases and J by 7 bases, 6 bases remained unmatched. CDR1 WSHSY and CDR2 SAAADI come from the germline V gene. CDR3 residues: CASSRGQGLGYTF. The CDR3 nucleotides read TGCGCCAGCAGCCGGGGACAGGGTCTTGGCTACACCTTC.

The chain is built from TRBV5-6 and TRBJ2-2, with TRBD2 as a possible D gene (6 bases). CDR3 length equals 16 residues. Germline CDR1 and CDR2: SGHDT and YYEEEE. Between the trimmed V and J ends, which lost 0 bases and 0 bases, there was a span of 9 bases. The CDR3 bases are TGTGCCAGCAGCTTGGGAGCGGGCACGAACACCGGGGAGCTGTTTTTT. Translating gives CASSLGAGTNTGELFF.

The V call is TRBV24-1, the J call TRBJ2-1, with D perhaps TRBD2 (5 bases). CDR1 and CDR2 from the germline V gene are KGHDR and SFDVKD. V lost 5 bases, J lost 7 bases, and 17 bases lay in between. This CDR3 region has 15 residues. In DNA form, the CDR3 reads TGTGCCACCAGTGTTCCCGACCCGGGGAGTAATGAGCAGTTCTTC. It is translated as CATSVPDPGSNEQFF.

This rearrangement joins TRBV20-1 to TRBJ2-1; TRBD2 matches at 7 bases. V shed 3 bases and J 8 bases; nucleotides not matched to a gene: 10. Germline CDR1 DFQATT, CDR2 SNEGSKA (reference sequence). CDR3 length equals 14 residues. CDR3 nucleotide sequence: TGCAGTGCTAGTTTGGCGGGAGTATTGGATGAGCAGTTCTTC. Amino acid sequence: CSASLAGVLDEQFF.

The chain joins TRBV6-5 to TRBJ1-5; D not certain. The CDR3 spans 13 residues. Germline V gene sequence: CDR1 MNHEY, CDR2 SVGAGI. The V end was cut by 6 bases, the J end by 4 bases, with 10 bases between. CDR3 nucleotides: TGTGCCAGCAGCCGGAACAGTAATCAGCCCCAGCATTTT. It translates to CASSRNSNQPQHF.

The chain recombines TRBV6-1 with TRBJ1-3; no firm D call. Per germline, CDR1 MNHNS and CDR2 SASEGT. Trimming removed 3 bases from V and 4 bases from J, with 19 bases in between. The CDR3 is 17 amino acids. CDR3 nucleotides: TGTGCCAGCAGTGAGGCCTTAGGGTCTCCGGGAGGAAACACCATATATTTT. This encodes CASSEALGSPGGNTIYF.